These T cell receptor beta chains were read from a single sample in a study of response to subunit inactivated influenza vaccine. TCRdb called the RT-PCR reads again in MiXCR, with one record for every CDR3 protein. The data show approximately 570,000 distinct CDR3 sequences, less than 8% seen once. This specimen consisted of PBMCs from blood, obtained less than 30 months after vaccination. The receptors were gathered from a man between 50 and 69 years old who received an inactivated influenza vaccine. Both conserved end residues are part of each CDR3. The D gene is left open where the match is weak. Clone size is not always given. Where it is, it says once, few, many or a class for expanded clones.

cdr3_aa: CASSVNRGQPQHF
cdr3_nt: TGTGCCAGCAGTGTTAACAGGGGTCAGCCCCAGCATTTT
d_call: TRBD1
clone_size: many
j_call: TRBJ1-5
v_call: TRBV27

cdr3_aa: CASSVGVSSYNEQFF
cdr3_nt: TGCGCCAGCAGCGTAGGGGTCTCCTCCTACAATGAGCAGTTCTTC
d_call: NA
clone_size: few
j_call: TRBJ2-1
v_call: TRBV5-1

cdr3_aa: CASSLRLAGAGELFF
cdr3_nt: TGTGCCAGCAGCTTAAGGCTAGCGGGAGCCGGGGAGCTGTTTTTT
d_call: TRBD2
clone_size: NA
j_call: TRBJ2-2
v_call: TRBV7-2

cdr3_aa: CASSLATGFADTQYF
cdr3_nt: TGCGCCAGCAGCTTGGCGACAGGGTTTGCAGATACGCAGTATTTT
d_call: TRBD1
clone_size: NA
j_call: TRBJ2-3
v_call: TRBV5-1

cdr3_aa: CASSRVLSGGAEETQYF
cdr3_nt: TGTGCCAGCAGCCGAGTCCTTAGCGGGGGGGCCGAAGAGACCCAGTACTTC
d_call: TRBD2
clone_size: NA
j_call: TRBJ2-5
v_call: TRBV14

cdr3_aa: CASSLTGTSVYEQYF
cdr3_nt: TGTGCCAGCAGCCTCACCGGGACTAGCGTTTACGAGCAGTACTTC
d_call: TRBD2
clone_size: NA
j_call: TRBJ2-7
v_call: TRBV6-1

cdr3_aa: CASSQADPLGANVLTF
cdr3_nt: TGCGCCAGCAGCCAAGCGGACCCATTGGGGGCCAACGTCCTGACTTTC
d_call: NA
clone_size: few
j_call: TRBJ2-6
v_call: TRBV4-3

cdr3_aa: CASSPRTSGGSDTQYF
cdr3_nt: TGTGCCAGCAGCCCACGGACTAGCGGGGGGTCGGATACGCAGTATTTT
d_call: TRBD2
clone_size: NA
j_call: TRBJ2-3
v_call: TRBV7-9

cdr3_aa: CASSWGQVETQYF
cdr3_nt: TGCGCCAGCAGCTGGGGACAAGTGGAGACCCAGTACTTC
d_call: NA
clone_size: NA
j_call: TRBJ2-5
v_call: TRBV5-1

cdr3_aa: CASTESLDSSYEQYF
cdr3_nt: TGTGCCAGCACCGAAAGCCTCGACAGCTCCTACGAGCAGTACTTC
d_call: NA
clone_size: NA
j_call: TRBJ2-7
v_call: TRBV6-2/TRBV6-3

cdr3_aa: CAPKTGPRSSGNTIYF
cdr3_nt: TGTGCCCCGAAGACGGGACCGAGGAGCTCTGGAAACACCATATATTTT
d_call: NA
clone_size: NA
j_call: TRBJ1-3
v_call: TRBV10-3

cdr3_aa: CASSLIMAGRIPKNIQYF
cdr3_nt: TGTGCCAGCAGTTTAATCATGGCAGGGCGTATTCCCAAAAACATTCAGTACTTC
d_call: NA
clone_size: NA
j_call: TRBJ2-4
v_call: TRBV12-3/TRBV12-4

cdr3_aa: CASSLGGTSGSKTQYF
cdr3_nt: TGTGCCAGCAGCTTAGGAGGGACTAGCGGGAGTAAGACCCAGTACTTC
d_call: TRBD2
clone_size: many
j_call: TRBJ2-5
v_call: TRBV7-2

cdr3_aa: CATSDWKGADRHEQYF
cdr3_nt: TGTGCCACCAGTGATTGGAAGGGAGCCGATAGACACGAGCAGTACTTC
d_call: NA
clone_size: few
j_call: TRBJ2-7
v_call: TRBV24-1

cdr3_aa: CASSLDRGNNQPQHF
cdr3_nt: TGTGCCAGCAGCTTGGACAGGGGTAACAATCAGCCCCAGCATTTT
d_call: TRBD1
clone_size: few
j_call: TRBJ1-5
v_call: TRBV7-2